This is a list of T cell receptor beta chains from one sample in a study of OX40 agonist ivuxolimab in advanced cancers. Profiled with immunoSEQ multiplex PCR; TCRdb holds only in-frame clones, not every one. The sample includes over 75,000 clones, 87% of them seen just once. Here the sequenced sample was CD4+ or CD8+ T cells sorted from blood, taken in a trial of the OX40 agonist ivuxolimab. Every receptor here comes from an adult with an advanced solid tumor such as melanoma, head and neck, liver or kidney cancer. CDR3s include the opening cysteine and the closing phenylalanine or tryptophan. A D gene is named only where the DNA matches it firmly. A clone size is listed for some rows: how often the clone was seen (once, few, many), or a class if it is expanded.

-	TRBV7-3	-	TRBJ1-5	TGTGCCAGCAGCTTCACTGGGGCAGGCAATCAGCCCCAGCATTTT	CASSFTGAGNQPQHF
-	TRBV5-1	-	TRBJ2-7	TGCGCCAGCAGCTGGACTGGGGGCGACTACTACGAGCAGTACTTC	CASSWTGGDYYEQYF
-	TRBV7-8	TRBD1	TRBJ1-5	TGTGCCAGCAGCTTAGCCGGACAGGGGGGTCAGCCCCAGCATTTT	CASSLAGQGGQPQHF
-	TRBV19	-	TRBJ2-7	TGTGCCAGTAGTATAGGATCCTTGGACTCCTACGAGCAGTACTTC	CASSIGSLDSYEQYF
-	TRBV19	-	TRBJ1-2	TGTGCCAGTAGTGGCCGGGGGCTCACCAACTATGGCTACACCTTC	CASSGRGLTNYGYTF
-	TRBV7-9	TRBD2	TRBJ2-1	TGTGCCAGCAGCTTAGGGGCTAGCGGGAGGGCCGGGATAGAGGAGCAGTTCTTC	CASSLGASGRAGIEEQFF
-	TRBV7-3	-	TRBJ2-3	TGTGCCAGCAGCTTACAGAGGGGGAGGACAGATACGCAGTATTTT	CASSLQRGRTDTQYF
-	TRBV4-3	-	TRBJ2-3	TGCGCCAGCAGCCAAGATGCAGCATACATTCTGTATTTT	CASSQDAAYILYF
-	TRBV5-4	-	TRBJ2-1	TGTGCCAGCAGCTTGAGGTCTAGAATCAACCACAATGAGCAGTTCTTC	CASSLRSRINHNEQFF
few	TRBV7-8	TRBD2	TRBJ2-2	TGTGCCAGCAGCCTAGGGCGGGAGACAACCGGGGAGCTGTTTTTT	CASSLGRETTGELFF
-	TRBV15	-	TRBJ2-3	TGTGCCACCAGCAGAGACTCGGCAACTACCACAGATACGCAGTATTTT	CATSRDSATTTDTQYF
-	TRBV19	-	TRBJ1-1	TGTGCCAGTTTGAGAGAGAACACTGAAGCTTTCTTT	CASLRENTEAFF
-	TRBV25-1	TRBD2	TRBJ2-1	TGTGCCAGCAGTGATGGACTAGTATGGAATGAGCAGTTCTTC	CASSDGLVWNEQFF
-	TRBV27	-	TRBJ1-5	TGTGCCACGGCTCGGGGGTACAATCAGGCCCAGCATTTT	CATARGYNQAQHF
-	TRBV5-4	-	TRBJ2-3	TGTGCCAGCAGCTACAGGGTTACAGATACGCAGTATTTT	CASSYRVTDTQYF
-	TRBV30	TRBD1	TRBJ2-7	TGTGCCTGGAGTACAGGGGGCGCTTACGAGCAGTACTTC	CAWSTGGAYEQYF
-	TRBV2	-	TRBJ2-7	TGTGCCAGCCGGACTCGGGGGGAGCAGTACTTC	CASRTRGEQYF
-	TRBV7-3	TRBD2	TRBJ2-2	TGTGCCAGCAGCACACCGGGGAGGGGAACGAACACCGGGGAGCTGTTTTTT	CASSTPGRGTNTGELFF
-	TRBV9	TRBD2	TRBJ2-5	TGTGCCAGCAGCCAACGGGGGGGGGAGACCCAGTACTTC	CASSQRGGETQYF
-	TRBV19	-	TRBJ2-5	TGTGCCAGTAGCCGAGCGAGCGGGGAGACCCAGTACTTC	CASSRASGETQYF
-	TRBV5-1	-	TRBJ2-3	TGCGCCAGCAGCTTGGCCTCGGTCACAGATACGCAGTATTTT	CASSLASVTDTQYF
-	TRBV23-1	-	TRBJ1-3	TGCGCCAGCACCCAGACAGTAGGAGGAAACACCATATATTTT	CASTQTVGGNTIYF
once	TRBV11-2	-	TRBJ2-3	TGTGCCAGCAGGCAGGTAGGAGATACGCAGTATTTT	CASRQVGDTQYF
-	TRBV9	-	TRBJ2-2	TGTGCCAGCAGCTCCAGAACGGACACCGGGGAGCTGTTTTTT	CASSSRTDTGELFF
-	TRBV5-4	-	TRBJ2-1	TGTGCCAGCAGCCGTCCCGGGAGCGCCTACAATGAGCAGTTCTTC	CASSRPGSAYNEQFF
-	TRBV9	-	TRBJ1-2	TGTGCCAGCAGCGTAGCCATCGGGGGGGGCTACACCTTC	CASSVAIGGGYTF